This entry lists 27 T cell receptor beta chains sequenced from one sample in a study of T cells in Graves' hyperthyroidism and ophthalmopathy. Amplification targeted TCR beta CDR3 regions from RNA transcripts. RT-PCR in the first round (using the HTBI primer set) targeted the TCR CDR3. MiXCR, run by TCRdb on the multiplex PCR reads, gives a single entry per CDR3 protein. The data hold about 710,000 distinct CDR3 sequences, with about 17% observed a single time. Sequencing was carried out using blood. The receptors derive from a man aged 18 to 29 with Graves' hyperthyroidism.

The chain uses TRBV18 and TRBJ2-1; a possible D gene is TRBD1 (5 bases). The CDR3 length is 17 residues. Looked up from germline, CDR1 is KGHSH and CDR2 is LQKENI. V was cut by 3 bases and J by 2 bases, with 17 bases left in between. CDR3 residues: CASSPPRAGATYNEQFF. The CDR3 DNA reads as TGTGCCAGCTCACCCCCCCGGGCTGGGGCGACCTACAATGAGCAGTTCTTC.

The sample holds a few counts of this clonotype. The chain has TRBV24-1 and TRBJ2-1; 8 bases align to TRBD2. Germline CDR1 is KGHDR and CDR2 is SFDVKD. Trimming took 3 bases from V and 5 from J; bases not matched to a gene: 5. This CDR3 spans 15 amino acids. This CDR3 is CATSDPGGGDNEQFF. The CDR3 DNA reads TGTGCCACCAGTGATCCCGGGGGGGGGGACAATGAGCAGTTCTTC.

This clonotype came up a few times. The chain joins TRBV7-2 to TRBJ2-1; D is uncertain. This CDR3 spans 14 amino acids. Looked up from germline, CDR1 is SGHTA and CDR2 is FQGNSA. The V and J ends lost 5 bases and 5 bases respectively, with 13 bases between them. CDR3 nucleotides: TGTGCCAGCAGCCCGGCGAGTCCACACAATGAGCAGTTCTTC. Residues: CASSPASPHNEQFF.

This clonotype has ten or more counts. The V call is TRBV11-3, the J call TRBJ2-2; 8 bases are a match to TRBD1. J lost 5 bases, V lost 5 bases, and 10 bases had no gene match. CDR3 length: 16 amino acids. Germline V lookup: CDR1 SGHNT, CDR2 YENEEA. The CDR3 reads CASSPRTGLYTGELFF. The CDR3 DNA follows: TGTGCCAGCAGCCCCCGGACAGGGTTGTATACCGGGGAGCTGTTTTTT.

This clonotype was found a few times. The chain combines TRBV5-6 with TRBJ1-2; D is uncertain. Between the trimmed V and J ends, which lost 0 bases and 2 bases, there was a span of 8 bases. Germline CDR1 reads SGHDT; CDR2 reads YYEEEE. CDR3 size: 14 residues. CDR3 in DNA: TGTGCCAGCAGCTTGGTGACGGGAAACTATGGCTACACCTTC. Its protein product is CASSLVTGNYGYTF. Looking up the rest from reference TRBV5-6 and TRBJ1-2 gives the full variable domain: DAGVTQSPTHLIKTRGQQVTLRCSPKSGHDTVSWYQQALGQGPQFIFQYYEEEERQRGNFPDRFSGHQFPNYSSELNVNALLLGDSALYLCASSLVTGNYGYTFGSGTRLTVV.

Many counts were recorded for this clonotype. In DNA form, the CDR3 reads TGTGCCAGCAGTTACTCGAACGGGGTCAATGAGCAGTTCTTC. This sequence encodes CASSYSNGVNEQFF. The V and J genes are TRBV6-5 and TRBJ2-1, with D tentatively TRBD2 (5 bases). V was shortened by 0 bases and J by 6 bases, with 9 bases between the two germline ends. The CDR3 totals 14 residues. Germline loops: CDR1 MNHEY, CDR2 SVGAGI.

This CDR3 reads CASSPDRNTIYF. In DNA form, the CDR3 reads TGTGCCAGCTCACCAGACAGAAACACCATATATTTT. The rearrangement joins TRBV18 to TRBJ1-3; D unresolved. The length of the CDR3 is 12 residues. V gave up 2 bases and J gave up 5 bases, with 4 bases separating them. From germline, CDR1 is KGHSH and CDR2 LQKENI.

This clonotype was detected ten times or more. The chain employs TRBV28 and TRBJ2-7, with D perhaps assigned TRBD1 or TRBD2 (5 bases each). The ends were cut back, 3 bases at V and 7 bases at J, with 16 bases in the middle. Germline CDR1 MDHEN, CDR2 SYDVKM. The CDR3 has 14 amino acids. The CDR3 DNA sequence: TGTGCCAGCAGTTTCGGCAGGGACCCTCTGGAGCAGTACTTC. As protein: CASSFGRDPLEQYF.

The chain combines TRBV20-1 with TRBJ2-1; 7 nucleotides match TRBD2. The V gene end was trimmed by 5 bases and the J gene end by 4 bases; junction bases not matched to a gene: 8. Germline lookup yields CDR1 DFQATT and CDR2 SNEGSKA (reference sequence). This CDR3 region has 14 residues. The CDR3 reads CSAQREGPYNEQFF. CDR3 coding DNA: TGCAGTGCTCAGAGGGAGGGGCCATACAATGAGCAGTTCTTC.

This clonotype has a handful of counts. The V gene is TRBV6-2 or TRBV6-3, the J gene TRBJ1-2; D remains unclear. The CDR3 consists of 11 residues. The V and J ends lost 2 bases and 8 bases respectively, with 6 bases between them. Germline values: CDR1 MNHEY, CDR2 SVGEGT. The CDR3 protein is CASSYGKGYTF. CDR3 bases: TGTGCCAGCAGTTACGGGAAAGGCTACACCTTC.

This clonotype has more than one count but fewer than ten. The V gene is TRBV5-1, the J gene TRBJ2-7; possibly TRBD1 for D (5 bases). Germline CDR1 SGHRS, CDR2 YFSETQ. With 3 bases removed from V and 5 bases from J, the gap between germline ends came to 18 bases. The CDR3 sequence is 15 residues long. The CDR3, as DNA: TGCGCCAGCAGCTCGGTACTTACGGACACTAACGAGCAGTACTTC. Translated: CASSSVLTDTNEQYF.

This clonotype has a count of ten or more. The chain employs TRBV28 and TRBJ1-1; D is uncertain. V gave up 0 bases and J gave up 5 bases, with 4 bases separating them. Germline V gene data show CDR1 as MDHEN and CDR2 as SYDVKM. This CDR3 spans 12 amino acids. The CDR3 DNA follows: TGTGCCAGCAGTTTATGGGAGACTGAAGCTTTCTTT. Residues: CASSLWETEAFF.

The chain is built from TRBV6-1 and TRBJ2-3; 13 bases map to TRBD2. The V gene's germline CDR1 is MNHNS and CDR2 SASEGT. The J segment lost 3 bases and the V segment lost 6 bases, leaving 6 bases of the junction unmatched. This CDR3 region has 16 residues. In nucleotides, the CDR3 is TGTGCCAGCAGGGCCGGACTAGCGGGGGAGACAGATACGCAGTATTTT. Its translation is CASRAGLAGETDTQYF.

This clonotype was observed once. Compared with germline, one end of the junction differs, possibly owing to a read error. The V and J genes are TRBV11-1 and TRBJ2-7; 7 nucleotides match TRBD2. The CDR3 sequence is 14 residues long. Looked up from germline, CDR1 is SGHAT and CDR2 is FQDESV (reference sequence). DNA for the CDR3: TGCGCCAGCAGCCCCTACGCCGGGGGGTACGAGCAGTACTTC. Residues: CASSPYAGGYEQYF.

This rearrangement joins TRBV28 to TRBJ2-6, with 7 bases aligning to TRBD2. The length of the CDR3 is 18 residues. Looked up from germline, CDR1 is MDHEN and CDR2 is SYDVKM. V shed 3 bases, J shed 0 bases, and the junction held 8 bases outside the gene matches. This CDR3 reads CASSFTREVRSGANVLTF. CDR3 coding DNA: TGTGCCAGCAGTTTTACCCGGGAGGTCCGCTCTGGGGCCAACGTCCTGACTTTC.

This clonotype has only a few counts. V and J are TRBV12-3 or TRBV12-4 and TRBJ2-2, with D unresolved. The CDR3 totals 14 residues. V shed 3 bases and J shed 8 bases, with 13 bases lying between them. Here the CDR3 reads CASSLVRYKGELFF. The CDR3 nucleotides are TGTGCCAGCAGTTTGGTCCGTTACAAAGGGGAGCTGTTTTTT.

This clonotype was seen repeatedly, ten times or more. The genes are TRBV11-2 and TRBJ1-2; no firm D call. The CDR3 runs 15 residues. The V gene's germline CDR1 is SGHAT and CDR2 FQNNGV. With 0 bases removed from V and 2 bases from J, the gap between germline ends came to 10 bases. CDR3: CASSLEATLNYGYTF. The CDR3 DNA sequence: TGTGCCAGCAGCTTAGAAGCCACTCTAAACTATGGCTACACCTTC.

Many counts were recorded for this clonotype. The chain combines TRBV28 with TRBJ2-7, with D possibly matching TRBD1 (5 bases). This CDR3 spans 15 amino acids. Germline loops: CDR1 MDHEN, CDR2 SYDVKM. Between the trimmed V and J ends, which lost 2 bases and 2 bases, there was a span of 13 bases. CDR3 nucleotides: TGTGCCAGCAGTTTACTAGGACAACAAACCTACGAGCAGTACTTC. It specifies CASSLLGQQTYEQYF.

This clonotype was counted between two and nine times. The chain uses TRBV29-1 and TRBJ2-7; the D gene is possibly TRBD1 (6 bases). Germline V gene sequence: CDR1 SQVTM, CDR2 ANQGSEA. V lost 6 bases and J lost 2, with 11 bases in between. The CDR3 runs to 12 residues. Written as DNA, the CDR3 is TGCAGCGTCGGACAGAGGACCTACGAGCAGTACTTC. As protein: CSVGQRTYEQYF.

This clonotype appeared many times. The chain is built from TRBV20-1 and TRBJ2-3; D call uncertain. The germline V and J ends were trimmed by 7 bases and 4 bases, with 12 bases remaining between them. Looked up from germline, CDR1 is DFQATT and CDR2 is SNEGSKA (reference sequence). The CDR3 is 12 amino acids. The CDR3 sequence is CSVPFRADTQYF. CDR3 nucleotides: TGCAGTGTACCCTTTCGGGCAGATACGCAGTATTTT.

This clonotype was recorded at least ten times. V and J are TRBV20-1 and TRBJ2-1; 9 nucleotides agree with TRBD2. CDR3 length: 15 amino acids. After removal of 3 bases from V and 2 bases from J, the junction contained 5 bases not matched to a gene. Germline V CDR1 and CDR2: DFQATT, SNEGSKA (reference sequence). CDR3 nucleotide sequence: TGCAGTGCTAGTTTCCTAGCGGGGACCTACAATGAGCAGTTCTTC. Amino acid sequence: CSASFLAGTYNEQFF.

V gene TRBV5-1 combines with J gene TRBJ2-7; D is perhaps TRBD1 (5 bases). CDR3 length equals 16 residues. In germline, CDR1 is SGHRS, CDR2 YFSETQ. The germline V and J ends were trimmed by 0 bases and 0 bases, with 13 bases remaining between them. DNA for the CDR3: TGCGCCAGCAGCTTGGGTTGGCGTGACAGCTCCTACGAGCAGTACTTC. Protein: CASSLGWRDSSYEQYF.

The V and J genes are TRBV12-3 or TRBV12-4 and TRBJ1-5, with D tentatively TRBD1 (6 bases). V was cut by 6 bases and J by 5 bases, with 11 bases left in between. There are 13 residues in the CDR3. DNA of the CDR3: TGTGCCAGCAGGCGGACAGTAGATCAGCCCCAGCATTTT. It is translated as CASRRTVDQPQHF.

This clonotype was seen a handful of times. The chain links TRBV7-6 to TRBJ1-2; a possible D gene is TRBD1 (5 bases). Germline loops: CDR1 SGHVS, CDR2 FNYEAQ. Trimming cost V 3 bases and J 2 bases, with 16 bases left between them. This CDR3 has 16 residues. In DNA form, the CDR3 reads TGTGCCAGCAGCTTGGGGGGGGTCAGGAGAAACTATGGCTACACCTTC. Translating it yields CASSLGGVRRNYGYTF.

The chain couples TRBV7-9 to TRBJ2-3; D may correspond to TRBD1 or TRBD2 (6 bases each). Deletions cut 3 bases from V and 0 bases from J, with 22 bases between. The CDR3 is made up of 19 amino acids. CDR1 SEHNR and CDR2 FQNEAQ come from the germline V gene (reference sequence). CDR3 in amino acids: CASSFRGFAYRASTDTQYF. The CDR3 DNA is TGTGCCAGCAGCTTCCGGGGGTTTGCGTACAGGGCTAGCACAGATACGCAGTATTTT.

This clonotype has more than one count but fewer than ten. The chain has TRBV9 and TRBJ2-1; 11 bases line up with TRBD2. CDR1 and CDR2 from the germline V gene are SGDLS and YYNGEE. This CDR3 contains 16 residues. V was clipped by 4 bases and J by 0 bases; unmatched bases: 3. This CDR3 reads CASSPGLAASYNEQFF. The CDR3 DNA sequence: TGTGCCAGCAGCCCGGGACTAGCGGCCTCCTACAATGAGCAGTTCTTC.

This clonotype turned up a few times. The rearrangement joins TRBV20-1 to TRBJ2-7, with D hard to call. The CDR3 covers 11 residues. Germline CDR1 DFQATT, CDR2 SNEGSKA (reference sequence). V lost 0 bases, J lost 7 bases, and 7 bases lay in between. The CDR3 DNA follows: TGCAGTGCTAGAGAGTCCGTTGAGCAGTACTTC. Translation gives CSARESVEQYF.